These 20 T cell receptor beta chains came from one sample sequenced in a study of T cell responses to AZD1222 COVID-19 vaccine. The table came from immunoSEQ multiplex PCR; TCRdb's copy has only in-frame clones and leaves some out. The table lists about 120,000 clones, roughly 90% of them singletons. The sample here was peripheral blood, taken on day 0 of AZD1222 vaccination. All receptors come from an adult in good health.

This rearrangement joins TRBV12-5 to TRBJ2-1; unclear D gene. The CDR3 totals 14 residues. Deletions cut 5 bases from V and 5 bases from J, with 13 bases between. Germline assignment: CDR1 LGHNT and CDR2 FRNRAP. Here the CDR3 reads CASGPRRADNEQFF. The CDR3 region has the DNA TGTGCTAGTGGTCCAAGACGGGCAGACAATGAGCAGTTCTTC.

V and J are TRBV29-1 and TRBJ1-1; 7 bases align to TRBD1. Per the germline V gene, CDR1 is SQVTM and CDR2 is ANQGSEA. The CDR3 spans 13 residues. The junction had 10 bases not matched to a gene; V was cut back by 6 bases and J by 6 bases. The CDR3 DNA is TGCAGCGTGAAGACAGGGTTGTTCGCTGAAGCTTTCTTT. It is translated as CSVKTGLFAEAFF.

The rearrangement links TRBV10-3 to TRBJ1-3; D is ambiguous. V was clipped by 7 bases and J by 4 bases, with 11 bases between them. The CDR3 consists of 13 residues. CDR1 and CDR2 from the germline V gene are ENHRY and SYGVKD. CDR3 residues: CAITGNGGNTIYF. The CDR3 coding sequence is TGTGCCATCACGGGTAATGGCGGAAACACCATATATTTT.

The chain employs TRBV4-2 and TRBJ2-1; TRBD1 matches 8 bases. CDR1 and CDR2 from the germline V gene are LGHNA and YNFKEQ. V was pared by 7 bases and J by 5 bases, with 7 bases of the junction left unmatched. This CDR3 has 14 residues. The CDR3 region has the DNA TGTGCCAGCACCGGGACAGGAGAAAACAATGAGCAGTTCTTC. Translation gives CASTGTGENNEQFF.

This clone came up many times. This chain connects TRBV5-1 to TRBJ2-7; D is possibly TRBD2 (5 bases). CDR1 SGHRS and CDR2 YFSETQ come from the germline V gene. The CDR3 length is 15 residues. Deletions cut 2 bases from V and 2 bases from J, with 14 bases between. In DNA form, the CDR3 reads TGCGCCAGCAGCTTCGAATCCGGACTGCCCTACGAGCAGTACTTC. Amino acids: CASSFESGLPYEQYF.

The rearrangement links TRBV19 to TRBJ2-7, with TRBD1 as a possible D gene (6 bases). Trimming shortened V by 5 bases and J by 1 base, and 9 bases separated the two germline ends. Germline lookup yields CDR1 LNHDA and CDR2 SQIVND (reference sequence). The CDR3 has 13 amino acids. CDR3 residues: CASSQGHSYEQYF. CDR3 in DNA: TGTGCCAGTAGTCAGGGACATTCCTACGAGCAGTACTTC.

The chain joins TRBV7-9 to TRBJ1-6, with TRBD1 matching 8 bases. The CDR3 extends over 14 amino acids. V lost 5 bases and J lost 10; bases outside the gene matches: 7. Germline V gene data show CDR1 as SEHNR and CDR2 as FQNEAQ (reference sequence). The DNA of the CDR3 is TGTGCCAGCAGCACCGGACAGGGTAGATCACCCCTCCACTTT. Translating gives CASSTGQGRSPLHF.

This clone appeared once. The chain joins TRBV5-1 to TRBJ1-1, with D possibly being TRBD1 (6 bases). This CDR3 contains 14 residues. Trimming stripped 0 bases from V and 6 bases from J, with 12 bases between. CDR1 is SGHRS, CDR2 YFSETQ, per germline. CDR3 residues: CASSLGDKDAEAFF. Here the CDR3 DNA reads TGCGCCAGCAGCTTGGGGGACAAAGACGCTGAAGCTTTCTTT.

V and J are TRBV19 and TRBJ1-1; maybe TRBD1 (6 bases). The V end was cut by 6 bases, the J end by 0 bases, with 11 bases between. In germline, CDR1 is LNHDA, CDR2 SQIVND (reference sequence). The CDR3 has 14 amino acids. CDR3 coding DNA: TGTGCCAGTAGCCAGGGGACGATGAACACTGAAGCTTTCTTT. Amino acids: CASSQGTMNTEAFF.

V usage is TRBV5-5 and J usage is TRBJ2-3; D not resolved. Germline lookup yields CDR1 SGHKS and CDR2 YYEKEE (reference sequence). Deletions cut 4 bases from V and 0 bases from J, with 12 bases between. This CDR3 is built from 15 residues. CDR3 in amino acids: CASSQGTYSTDTQYF. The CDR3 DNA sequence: TGTGCCAGCAGCCAAGGTACTTATAGCACAGATACGCAGTATTTT.

CDR3 DNA sequence: TGTGCCAGCAGGCTCATTACCGCTGAAGCTTTCTTT. Translation: CASRLITAEAFF. The genes are TRBV7-9 and TRBJ1-1; unclear D gene. The CDR3 has 12 amino acids. Germline V lookup: CDR1 SEHNR, CDR2 FQNEAQ (reference sequence). Trimming removed 6 bases from V and 6 bases from J, with 11 bases in between.

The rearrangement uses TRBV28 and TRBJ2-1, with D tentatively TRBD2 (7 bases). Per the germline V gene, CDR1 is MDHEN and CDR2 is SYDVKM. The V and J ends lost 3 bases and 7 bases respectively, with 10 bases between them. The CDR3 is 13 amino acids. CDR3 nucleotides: TGTGCCAGCAGTTTTGCGGGGGCGAATGAGCAGTTCTTC. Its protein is CASSFAGANEQFF. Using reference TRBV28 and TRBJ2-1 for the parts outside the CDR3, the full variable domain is DVKVTQSSRYLVKRTGEKVFLECVQDMDHENMFWYRQDPGLGLRLIYFSYDVKMKEKGDIPEGYSVSREKKERFSLILESASTNQTSMYLCASSFAGANEQFFGPGTRLTVL.

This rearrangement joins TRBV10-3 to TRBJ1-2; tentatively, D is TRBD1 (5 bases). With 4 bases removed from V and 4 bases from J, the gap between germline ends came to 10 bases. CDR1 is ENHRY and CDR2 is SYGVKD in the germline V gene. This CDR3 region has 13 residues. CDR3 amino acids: CAISAGQSYGYTF. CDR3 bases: TGTGCCATCAGTGCGGGGCAGTCCTATGGCTACACCTTC.

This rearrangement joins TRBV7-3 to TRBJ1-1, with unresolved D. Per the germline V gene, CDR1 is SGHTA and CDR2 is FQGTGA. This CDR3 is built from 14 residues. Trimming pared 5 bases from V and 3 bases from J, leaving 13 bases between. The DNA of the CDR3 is TGTGCCAGCAGCCCATCTCAAGAGGACACTGAAGCTTTCTTT. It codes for CASSPSQEDTEAFF. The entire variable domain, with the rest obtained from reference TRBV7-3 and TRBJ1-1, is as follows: GAGVSQTPSNKVTEKGKYVELRCDPISGHTALYWYRQSLGQGPEFLIYFQGTGAADDSGLPNDRFFAVRPEGSVSTLKIQRTERGDSAVYLCASSPSQEDTEAFFGQGTRLTVV.

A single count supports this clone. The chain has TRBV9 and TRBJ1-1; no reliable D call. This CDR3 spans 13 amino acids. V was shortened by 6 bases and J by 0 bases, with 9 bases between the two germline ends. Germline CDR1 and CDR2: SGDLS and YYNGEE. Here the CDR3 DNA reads TGTGCCAGCAAAAACACCCTGAACACTGAAGCTTTCTTT. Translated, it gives CASKNTLNTEAFF.

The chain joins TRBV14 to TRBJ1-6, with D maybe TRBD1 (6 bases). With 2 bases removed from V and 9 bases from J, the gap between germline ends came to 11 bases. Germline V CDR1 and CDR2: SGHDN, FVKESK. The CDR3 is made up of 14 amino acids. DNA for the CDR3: TGTGCCAGCAGCCAAATCACAGGGACTTCACCCCTCCACTTT. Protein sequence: CASSQITGTSPLHF.

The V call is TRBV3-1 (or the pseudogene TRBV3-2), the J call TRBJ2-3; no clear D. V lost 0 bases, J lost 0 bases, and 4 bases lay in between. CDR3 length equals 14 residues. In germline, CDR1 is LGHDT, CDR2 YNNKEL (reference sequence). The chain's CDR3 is CASSQDWSTDTQYF. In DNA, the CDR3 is TGTGCCAGCAGCCAAGATTGGAGCACAGATACGCAGTATTTT.

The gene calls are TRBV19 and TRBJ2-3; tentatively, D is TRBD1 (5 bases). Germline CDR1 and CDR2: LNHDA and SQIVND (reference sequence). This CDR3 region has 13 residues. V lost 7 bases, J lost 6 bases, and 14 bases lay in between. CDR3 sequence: CASKGSGRDTQYF. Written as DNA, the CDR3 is TGTGCCAGTAAGGGGTCTGGACGCGATACGCAGTATTTT. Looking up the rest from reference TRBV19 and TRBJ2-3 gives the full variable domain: DGGITQSPKYLFRKEGQNVTLSCEQNLNHDAMYWYRQDPGQGLRLIYYSQIVNDFQKGDIAEGYSVSREKKESFPLTVTSAQKNPTAFYLCASKGSGRDTQYFGPGTRLTVL.

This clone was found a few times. The CDR3 loop is CASMLAYEQYF. The CDR3 nucleotides are TGTGCCAGCATGCTAGCCTACGAGCAGTACTTC. This chain joins TRBV6-5 and TRBJ2-7; D call uncertain. Trimming took off 7 bases at V and 2 bases at J, with 6 bases between the two ends. In germline, CDR1 is MNHEY, CDR2 SVGAGI. The length of the CDR3 is 11 residues.

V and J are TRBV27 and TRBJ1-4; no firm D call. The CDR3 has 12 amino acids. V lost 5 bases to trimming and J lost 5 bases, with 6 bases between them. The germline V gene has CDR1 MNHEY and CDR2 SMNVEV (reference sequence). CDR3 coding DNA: TGTGCCAGCAGTCCTCTGAATGAAAAACTGTTTTTT. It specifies CASSPLNEKLFF.